This is a list of T cell receptor beta chains from one sample in a study of identical twins. TCRdb passed the 5' RACE reads through MiXCR, listing each CDR3 protein once. The data show a few hundred thousand distinct CDR3 sequences, approximately 10% seen once. Sequencing was done on a sample of memory T cells sorted from blood. The receptor source for this set is a man aged 50 or older in good health. The CDR3 runs from the conserved cysteine through the conserved F or W. D genes are given only for firm matches. Rows give clone size only sometimes, using once, few, many, or a class for an expanded clone.

J gene | clone size | V gene | D gene | CDR3 protein | CDR3 DNA
TRBJ2-1 | . | TRBV12-3/TRBV12-4 | . | CASRGAETSYNEQFF | TGTGCCAGCAGAGGGGCGGAAACGTCCTACAATGAGCAGTTCTTC
TRBJ2-3 | . | TRBV12-3/TRBV12-4 | TRBD1 | CASRPQGAEGRDTQYF | TGTGCCAGCAGACCACAGGGGGCAGAGGGAAGAGATACGCAGTATTTT
TRBJ2-7 | many | TRBV6-1 | TRBD2 | CASSVREAGYEQYF | TGTGCCAGCAGTGTCCGGGAGGCGGGTTACGAGCAGTACTTC
TRBJ1-2 | few | TRBV5-5 | TRBD1 | CASSTSPTGLRANYGYTF | TGTGCCAGCAGCACGTCCCCGACAGGGCTACGCGCTAACTATGGCTACACCTTC
TRBJ2-3 | . | TRBV5-1 | . | CASSRGGTTDTQYF | TGCGCCAGCAGCCGAGGGGGGACGACAGATACGCAGTATTTT
TRBJ1-4 | few | TRBV4-1 | TRBD1 | CASSFDRGSEKLFF | TGCGCCAGCAGCTTCGACAGGGGGTCCGAAAAACTGTTTTTT
TRBJ2-4 | many | TRBV6-1 | . | CASSSLTLGAKNIQYF | TGTGCCAGCAGTAGCCTCACCCTAGGGGCCAAAAACATTCAGTACTTC
TRBJ1-6 | many | TRBV7-2 | . | CASSLGGRWPLHF | TGTGCCAGCAGCTTAGGCGGCCGGTGGCCCCTCCACTTT
TRBJ2-7 | few | TRBV28 | . | CATSGPPSYEQYF | TGTGCCACCTCGGGTCCACCATCCTACGAGCAGTACTTC
TRBJ2-3 | few | TRBV20-1 | . | CSPGRADTDTQYF | TGCAGTCCAGGACGAGCGGACACAGATACGCAGTATTTT
TRBJ1-6 | . | TRBV20-1 | . | CSARPGRTTNSPLHF | TGCAGTGCTAGACCGGGACGGACGACCAATTCACCCCTCCACTTT
TRBJ2-1 | many | TRBV4-2 | TRBD2 | CASSHSRGGQDNEQFF | TGTGCCAGCAGCCACTCGCGGGGGGGCCAGGACAATGAGCAGTTCTTC
TRBJ2-5 | many | TRBV20-1 | . | CSARDPGRGETQYF | TGCAGTGCTAGAGATCCGGGTAGAGGAGAGACCCAGTACTTC
TRBJ2-3 | . | TRBV11-2 | TRBD2 | CASSNLPGLADSTDTQYF | TGTGCCAGCAGCAATTTACCGGGACTAGCGGATTCCACAGATACGCAGTATTTT
TRBJ2-7 | . | TRBV2 | . | CASRETAIHHHEQYF | TGTGCCAGCAGAGAAACAGCGATTCATCACCACGAGCAGTACTTC
TRBJ2-7 | many | TRBV20-1 | TRBD2 | CSAHPGLARGEQYF | TGCAGTGCTCATCCGGGACTAGCAAGGGGGGAGCAGTACTTC
TRBJ1-5 | few | TRBV28 | TRBD1 | CASRLGGQANQPQHF | TGTGCCAGCAGACTTGGCGGACAGGCCAATCAGCCCCAGCATTTT
TRBJ2-4 | few | TRBV18 | TRBD2 | CASSPLAGGAIAKNIQYF | TGTGCCAGCTCACCGCTAGCGGGAGGGGCCATAGCCAAAAACATTCAGTACTTC
TRBJ1-5 | few | TRBV27 | . | CASSEKVRGNSNQPQHF | TGTGCCAGCAGTGAAAAGGTTAGGGGTAATAGCAATCAGCCCCAGCATTTT
TRBJ2-3 | few | TRBV20-1 | TRBD2 | CSAFRVAGGTDTQYF | TGCAGTGCGTTCCGAGTGGCGGGGGGCACAGATACGCAGTATTTT
TRBJ2-1 | few | TRBV7-3 | . | CASSSPRGLLFF | TGTGCCAGCAGCTCCCCCAGGGGACTGCTGTTCTTC
TRBJ2-5 | . | TRBV6-1 | TRBD1 | CASLPLGQGALLGTQYF | TGTGCCAGCCTACCCCTAGGACAGGGGGCTCTGTTAGGGACCCAGTACTTC
TRBJ2-7 | . | TRBV7-8 | TRBD1 | CASSWGDRGTHEQYF | TGTGCCAGCAGCTGGGGGGACAGGGGGACCCACGAGCAGTACTTC
TRBJ2-7 | many | TRBV5-5 | . | CASSSTARDTSYEQYF | TGTGCCAGCAGCTCCACCGCCCGGGACACATCCTACGAGCAGTACTTC
TRBJ1-1 | many | TRBV6-2/TRBV6-3 | . | CASIRFPPGRRTEAFF | TGTGCCAGCATTCGGTTTCCCCCGGGACGTAGGACTGAAGCTTTCTTT
TRBJ2-5 | . | TRBV7-8 | TRBD2 | CASSPRPSGREETQYF | TGTGCCAGCAGCCCCCGCCCTAGCGGGAGGGAAGAGACCCAGTACTTC
TRBJ1-3 | many | TRBV10-2 | TRBD1 | CASGTGAGNTIYF | TGCGCCAGCGGTACAGGGGCCGGAAACACCATATATTTT
TRBJ2-2 | many | TRBV5-6 | . | CASSLPTGNTGELFF | TGTGCCAGCAGCCTTCCCACGGGAAACACCGGGGAGCTGTTTTTT
TRBJ2-7 | many | TRBV29-1 | . | CSVEVAGSDYEQYF | TGCAGCGTTGAAGTCGCGGGGTCCGACTACGAGCAGTACTTC
TRBJ2-7 | once | TRBV28 | TRBD1 | CASSKRQGFSYEQYF | TGTGCCAGCAGTAAGAGACAGGGTTTCTCCTACGAGCAGTACTTC
TRBJ2-1 | many | TRBV6-2/TRBV6-3 | . | CASRPPGWYNEQFF | TGTGCCAGCAGACCCCCCGGCTGGTACAATGAGCAGTTCTTC
TRBJ2-1 | . | TRBV9 | . | CASSAGTLLYNEQFF | TGTGCCAGCAGCGCGGGGACTCTACTCTACAATGAGCAGTTCTTC
TRBJ1-2 | . | TRBV9 | . | CASSVGGGIEGYTF | TGTGCCAGCAGCGTAGGTGGGGGGATCGAGGGCTACACCTTC
TRBJ1-5 | many | TRBV12-3/TRBV12-4 | . | CASSLRDMGNQPQHF | TGTGCCAGCAGTTTACGTGATATGGGCAATCAGCCCCAGCATTTT
TRBJ2-2 | . | TRBV7-2 | . | CASSQRRESGELFF | TGTGCCAGCAGCCAACGCAGGGAGAGCGGGGAGCTGTTTTTT
TRBJ2-2 | few | TRBV5-1 | TRBD1 | CASSSRTGTLPGELFF | TGCGCCAGCAGCTCTCGGACAGGCACGTTGCCGGGGGAGCTGTTTTTT
TRBJ2-1 | . | TRBV4-2 | TRBD2 | CASSHPGLAGAGYNEQFF | TGTGCCAGCAGCCATCCGGGACTAGCGGGGGCCGGGTACAATGAGCAGTTCTTC
TRBJ1-5 | many | TRBV6-1 | . | CASSPTLGPNQPQHF | TGTGCCAGCAGCCCTACCCTGGGGCCCAATCAGCCCCAGCATTTT
TRBJ2-3 | . | TRBV19 | TRBD2 | CASTKRGGTDTQYF | TGTGCCAGTACAAAGCGGGGGGGCACAGATACGCAGTATTTT
TRBJ1-2 | few | TRBV13 | TRBD1 | CASSHRDRGYSRGNYGYTF | TGTGCCAGCAGCCATCGGGACAGGGGGTACAGTCGGGGTAACTATGGCTACACCTTC
TRBJ1-1 | many | TRBV27 | . | CASSYMAGEAFF | TGTGCCAGCAGCTACATGGCGGGCGAAGCTTTCTTT
TRBJ2-7 | many | TRBV3-1 | . | CASSQDQVREQYF | TGTGCCAGCAGCCAAGACCAGGTACGCGAGCAGTACTTC
TRBJ2-7 | few | TRBV6-1 | TRBD2 | CASSIAGVNLLHEQYF | TGTGCCAGCTCCATAGCGGGGGTGAACTTGCTCCACGAGCAGTACTTC
TRBJ2-3 | many | TRBV4-2 | . | CASSPELGNTDTQYF | TGTGCCAGCAGCCCCGAACTGGGGAACACAGATACGCAGTATTTT
TRBJ2-1 | few | TRBV4-2 | TRBD1 | CASSQESGTGGKNEQFF | TGTGCCAGCAGCCAAGAATCCGGGACAGGGGGCAAAAATGAGCAGTTCTTC
TRBJ2-3 | many | TRBV27 | TRBD2 | CASQLRLAEMDTQYF | TGTGCCAGCCAACTACGACTAGCGGAGATGGATACGCAGTATTTT
TRBJ2-3 | . | TRBV5-4 | TRBD1 | CASSLGTGRGGSDTQYF | TGTGCCAGCAGCTTGGGAACGGGGAGAGGGGGCTCAGATACGCAGTATTTT
TRBJ1-6 | . | TRBV5-1 | . | CASSSLDRYNSPLHF | TGCGCCAGCAGCTCCCTAGACCGCTATAATTCACCCCTCCACTTT
TRBJ2-7 | . | TRBV5-6 | TRBD2 | CASSLWGTTPYEQYF | TGTGCCAGCAGCTTGTGGGGGACTACCCCCTACGAGCAGTACTTC
TRBJ1-3 | . | TRBV7-8 | . | CASSLARRPSGNTIYF | TGTGCCAGCAGCTTAGCGCGGAGACCCTCTGGAAACACCATATATTTT
TRBJ2-5 | few | TRBV5-5 | . | CASSPTTFIGETQYF | TGTGCCAGCAGCCCAACAACTTTCATCGGGGAGACCCAGTACTTC
TRBJ1-2 | many | TRBV30 | . | CAWSPGEQQNNYGYTF | TGTGCCTGGAGCCCCGGAGAGCAACAAAATAACTATGGCTACACCTTC
TRBJ2-5 | once | TRBV5-6 | TRBD1 | CASSSTGTEETQYF | TGTGCCAGCAGCTCTACCGGGACAGAAGAGACCCAGTACTTC
TRBJ2-7 | . | TRBV6-1 | TRBD1 | CASRPGQGGEQYF | TGTGCCAGCAGACCGGGACAGGGGGGTGAGCAGTACTTC